This TCR beta chain was recorded in a study of cytomegalovirus exposure and HLA in healthy donors. Both 60 Vbeta primers and 13 Jbeta primers went into the PCR. Here immunoSEQ multiplex PCR was the method, and the copy in TCRdb shows in-frame clones only, minus some. The repertoire holds about 80,000 clones, with around three quarters as singletons. The CDR3 extends over 13 amino acids. Per the germline V gene, CDR1 is MRHNA and CDR2 is SNTAGT. V was clipped by 3 bases and J by 3 bases, with 5 bases between them. This clonotype was sampled from a woman in her thirties or forties in good health and CMV-seronegative. The chain employs TRBV6-4 and TRBJ2-2, with D hard to call. The sequencing input was PBMCs. In nucleotides, the CDR3 is TGTGCCAGCAGTGAGGGCGACACCGGGGAGCTGTTTTTT. Its translation is CASSEGDTGELFF.